This T cell receptor beta chain originates from a study of T cell changes during pregnancy in multiple sclerosis. Here immunoSEQ multiplex PCR was the method, and the copy in TCRdb shows in-frame clones only, minus some. The data show 68,000 or so clones, with about 91% seen just once and about 1.4% held by the top ten. The ends were cut back, 1 base at V and 2 bases at J, with 8 bases in the middle. Looked up from germline, CDR1 is LNHNV and CDR2 is YYDKDF (reference sequence). The CDR3 consists of 15 residues. This clone was seen ten or more times. This rearrangement joins TRBV15 to TRBJ2-2; a possible D gene is TRBD2 (5 bases). This TCR came from a female donor in good health, enrolled as a control in a pregnancy study. Specimen: peripheral blood, collected in the second trimester of pregnancy. This chain's CDR3 is CATSRVGDNTGELFF. The CDR3 nucleotides read TGTGCCACCAGCAGAGTGGGAGACAACACCGGGGAGCTGTTTTTT.